This is a list of T cell receptor beta chains from one sample in a study of T cells in tumors after PD-1 blockade. This table comes from immunoSEQ multiplex PCR, and its TCRdb copy is limited to in-frame clones, with some not included. The sample carries around 45,000 clones, more than 70% recorded once. Sample: PBMCs, taken before anti-PD-1 treatment. Receptors originate from a human donor with basal cell carcinoma. Each CDR3 is given with its conserved first and last residue. D genes are given only for firm matches. Clone size is stated in some rows and not others, as once, few, many or a class when expanded.

TRBV7-9	TRBD1	NA	TRBJ2-3	TGTGCCAGCAGCTGGGGGACAGGGGTCAGCACAGATACGCAGTATTTT	CASSWGTGVSTDTQYF
TRBV2	TRBD2	NA	TRBJ2-5	TGTGCCAGCAGGCTGGGACTAGGGAGGGACTTC	CASRLGLGRDF
TRBV5-1	NA	NA	TRBJ1-6	TGCGCCAGCAGCTTGGGAGGTCTGGGAGAGGTCCTCCACTTT	CASSLGGLGEVLHF
TRBV2	NA	NA	TRBJ2-5	TGTGCCAGCAGTGAAAAGGCAGGATTGTGGGAGACCCAGTACTTC	CASSEKAGLWETQYF
TRBV6-1	NA	NA	TRBJ2-7	TGTGCCAGCAGTGAAAATGAATCCCCCTACGAGCAGTACTTC	CASSENESPYEQYF
TRBV5-1	TRBD1	NA	TRBJ2-1	TGCGCCAGCAGCTCGGGACAGGGGAAGTGGGATGAGCAGTTCTTC	CASSSGQGKWDEQFF
TRBV2	NA	NA	TRBJ2-7	TGTGCCAGCACTAGGGCAGGGAGAGGCTACGAGCAGTACTTC	CASTRAGRGYEQYF
TRBV7-6	NA	once	TRBJ2-3	TGTGCCAGCAGCTTAGTCCCTAACACAGATACGCAGTATTTT	CASSLVPNTDTQYF
TRBV6-6	NA	NA	TRBJ1-1	TGTGCCAGCAGCAAGCTAGGGGAAGCTTTCTTT	CASSKLGEAFF
TRBV7-9	TRBD2	once	TRBJ2-1	TGTGCCAGCAGCCCCAGACTAGCGGTCGGCAATGAGCAGTTCTTC	CASSPRLAVGNEQFF
TRBV5-1	TRBD1	NA	TRBJ1-1	TGCGCCAGCAGCCCAGGACAGGGAAGATATACTGAAGCTTTCTTT	CASSPGQGRYTEAFF
TRBV6-5	NA	once	TRBJ1-1	TGTGCCAGCGGGTCGCGGACTGAAGCTTTCTTT	CASGSRTEAFF
TRBV28	NA	large	TRBJ2-7	TGTGCCAGCAGTCTAGAATTGTCCTACGAGCAGTACTTC	CASSLELSYEQYF
TRBV2	NA	NA	TRBJ1-5	TGTGCCAGCAGTGAAGCGCAATGGGACCGTTATCAGCCCCAGCATTTT	CASSEAQWDRYQPQHF
TRBV9	NA	NA	TRBJ1-3	TGTGCCAGCAGCCCCGACGTAGCCGGAAACACCATATATTTT	CASSPDVAGNTIYF
TRBV10-2	TRBD2	NA	TRBJ2-1	TGCGCCAGCAGCGGGACTAACGACAATGAGCAGTTCTTC	CASSGTNDNEQFF
TRBV5-1	TRBD2	NA	TRBJ2-3	TGCGCCAGCAGCTTGGGCACTAGCGGGGGGACAGATACGCAGTATTTT	CASSLGTSGGTDTQYF
TRBV6-5	NA	NA	TRBJ2-7	TGTGCCAGCAGCCCCGGACGTTTGAACGAGCAGTACTTC	CASSPGRLNEQYF